These 23 T cell receptor beta chains were all obtained from the same sample, sequenced in a study of blood T cell repertoires in COVID-19 (dated by TCRdb to the early 2020s). Library construction relied on the immunoSEQ multiplex PCR assay. Held by TCRdb, this immuneACCESS table contains in-frame sequences only and omits some clones. Under half of the omission traces to an unresolved V gene where checked; the cause of the rest is unknown. The sample profile shows about 50,000 clones; about 90% of them were found once. The ten top clones hold more than 15% of the sample. The specimen sequenced was peripheral blood. These receptors were taken from a human donor with active COVID-19. The donor label of this sample is uncertain.

The chain combines TRBV5-1 with TRBJ2-2; D gene unclear. V lost 4 bases, J lost 0 bases, and 13 bases lay in between. The V gene's germline CDR1 is SGHRS and CDR2 YFSETQ. The CDR3 loop spans 16 amino acids. CDR3 residues: CASSPRPWTNTGELFF. The CDR3 DNA sequence: TGCGCCAGCAGCCCGAGGCCGTGGACGAACACCGGGGAGCTGTTTTTT.

The V and J genes are TRBV28 and TRBJ2-7; 8 bases are shared with TRBD1. After removal of 6 bases from V and 1 base from J, the junction contained 17 bases not matched to a gene. Germline V gene lookup returns CDR1 MDHEN and CDR2 SYDVKM. CDR3 length equals 18 residues. CDR3 sequence reads: CASSQPGLGQGHSYEQYF. For the CDR3, the DNA is TGTGCCAGCAGCCAGCCCGGCTTAGGACAGGGCCATTCCTACGAGCAGTACTTC. Drawing the rest from reference TRBV28 and TRBJ2-7, the complete variable domain is DVKVTQSSRYLVKRTGEKVFLECVQDMDHENMFWYRQDPGLGLRLIYFSYDVKMKEKGDIPEGYSVSREKKERFSLILESASTNQTSMYLCASSQPGLGQGHSYEQYFGPGTRLTVT.

This clone has only one observation. The rearrangement links TRBV6-5 to TRBJ2-3, with 8 bases that match TRBD2. CDR3 length: 15 amino acids. The germline gives CDR1 MNHEY, CDR2 SVGAGI. J gave up 5 bases and V 6 bases, and 10 bases lay outside the gene matches. The CDR3 reads CASRPRGDGKDTQYF. CDR3 nucleotides: TGTGCCAGCAGGCCGCGGGGGGATGGGAAAGATACGCAGTATTTT.

This chain links TRBV19 with TRBJ2-1, with TRBD2 matching over 7 bases. Per the germline V gene, CDR1 is LNHDA and CDR2 is SQIVND (reference sequence). J gave up 3 bases and V 3 bases, and 8 bases lay outside the gene matches. This CDR3 has 16 amino acids. For the CDR3, the DNA is TGTGCCAGTAGTATGGGTACTAGCGATCACTACAATGAGCAGTTCTTC. It translates to CASSMGTSDHYNEQFF.

The chain couples TRBV27 to TRBJ2-1; no definite D call. Germline CDR1 and CDR2: MNHEY and SMNVEV (reference sequence). V lost 3 bases, J lost 6 bases, and 6 bases lay in between. This CDR3 contains 12 residues. CDR3 loop: CASSFPGNEQFF. The CDR3 DNA follows: TGTGCCAGCAGTTTCCCAGGCAATGAGCAGTTCTTC.

This clone was observed once. The chain uses TRBV7-9 and TRBJ2-2; possible D gene TRBD2, 6 bases. The germline V and J ends were trimmed by 0 bases and 6 bases, with 11 bases remaining between them. The CDR3 spans 15 residues. Germline CDR1 and CDR2: SEHNR and FQNEAQ (reference sequence). The CDR3 DNA sequence: TGTGCCAGCAGCTTAGCCGGCAGGAGGGCCGGGGAGCTGTTTTTT. It yields the protein CASSLAGRRAGELFF.

This chain connects TRBV6-5 to TRBJ2-1; 9 bases match TRBD2. The CDR3 length is 15 residues. Germline trimming cut 1 base from V and 6 bases from J; bases unmatched to any gene: 4. Germline V gene data show CDR1 as MNHEY and CDR2 as SVGAGI. The CDR3: CASSYFAGGSNEQFF. The CDR3 nucleotides are TGTGCCAGCAGTTACTTCGCGGGGGGGAGCAATGAGCAGTTCTTC.

This sequence joins TRBV5-8 and TRBJ2-1; D unresolved. Trimming took off 4 bases at V and 4 bases at J, with 9 bases between the two ends. This CDR3 comprises 13 residues. The germline V gene encodes CDR1 SGHTS and CDR2 YDEGEE. The DNA for the CDR3 is TGTGCCAGCAGCGTTGGGCCGTACAATGAGCAGTTCTTC. It is translated as CASSVGPYNEQFF.

About this clone: A junction boundary mismatches the germline segment, possibly from a read error. This rearrangement joins TRBV7-2 to TRBJ1-2; tentatively, D is TRBD1 (5 bases). CDR1 is SGHTA and CDR2 is FQGNSA in the germline V gene. CDR3 size: 10 residues. The CDR3 DNA is TGTGCCACTGCGGGGCAGCCCCTTGCCTTC. Protein product: CATAGQPLAF.

This chain links TRBV4-2 with TRBJ2-2; 8 bases agree with TRBD1. This CDR3 has 18 amino acids. In germline, CDR1 is LGHNA, CDR2 YNFKEQ. Trimming took 3 bases from V and 7 from J; bases not matched to a gene: 16. CDR3 region: CASSHSKFQGAQVGELFF. DNA for the CDR3: TGTGCCAGCAGCCATTCTAAATTTCAGGGGGCGCAGGTCGGGGAGCTGTTTTTT.

V gene TRBV28 combines with J gene TRBJ2-7; no reliable D call. The germline V gene encodes CDR1 MDHEN and CDR2 SYDVKM. The CDR3 spans 12 residues. V was trimmed by 3 bases and J by 3 bases, leaving 6 bases between them. The chain's CDR3 is CASSLTYYEQYF. CDR3 DNA sequence: TGTGCCAGCAGTTTGACTTACTACGAGCAGTACTTC. Variable domain in full (rest from reference TRBV28 and TRBJ2-7): DVKVTQSSRYLVKRTGEKVFLECVQDMDHENMFWYRQDPGLGLRLIYFSYDVKMKEKGDIPEGYSVSREKKERFSLILESASTNQTSMYLCASSLTYYEQYFGPGTRLTVT.

The chain combines TRBV5-8 with TRBJ2-2, with 7 positions matching TRBD2. The CDR3 is made up of 16 amino acids. Germline lookup yields CDR1 SGHTS and CDR2 YDEGEE. V was clipped by 4 bases and J by 1 base; unmatched bases: 7. CDR3 sequence reads: CASSPYTGGNTGELFF. Written as DNA, the CDR3 is TGTGCCAGCAGCCCATATACGGGAGGGAACACCGGGGAGCTGTTTTTT. Complete variable domain (other parts from reference TRBV5-8 and TRBJ2-2): EAGVTQSPTHLIKTRGQQATLRCSPISGHTSVYWYQQALGLGLQFLLWYDEGEERNRGNFPPRFSGRQFPNYSSELNVNALELEDSALYLCASSPYTGGNTGELFFGEGSRLTVL.

The chain carries TRBV5-6 and TRBJ1-2; 7 bases match TRBD1. The CDR3 loop spans 14 amino acids. Unmatched junction bases numbered 9, after V lost 4 bases and J lost 6 bases. Germline values: CDR1 SGHDT, CDR2 YYEEEE. CDR3 amino acids: CASSTEQGSHGYTF. Here the CDR3 DNA reads TGTGCCAGCAGCACCGAACAGGGGTCTCATGGCTACACCTTC.

This clone appeared a few times. This chain joins TRBV20-1 and TRBJ2-7, with TRBD1 matching over 10 bases. The CDR3 runs 15 residues. After removal of 3 bases from V and 4 bases from J, the junction contained 9 bases not matched to a gene. The germline V gene encodes CDR1 DFQATT and CDR2 SNEGSKA (reference sequence). As DNA, the CDR3 is TGCAGTGCTAGTCGCCCGGGACAGGGGTTTTACGAGCAGTACTTC. Translating gives CSASRPGQGFYEQYF.

The chain joins TRBV4-1 to TRBJ1-3; D is uncertain. The CDR3 spans 16 residues. The germline V and J ends were trimmed by 2 bases and 0 bases, with 11 bases remaining between them. The germline CDR1 and CDR2 sequences are MGHRA and YSYEKL. The CDR3 loop is CASSQIVASSGNTIYF. The CDR3 bases are TGCGCCAGCAGCCAAATAGTAGCCTCCTCTGGAAACACCATATATTTT.

The V call is TRBV14, the J call TRBJ2-3; D possibly corresponds to TRBD2 (5 bases). The CDR3 runs 13 residues. The V end was cut by 6 bases, the J end by 8 bases, with 15 bases between. Germline V gene sequence: CDR1 SGHDN, CDR2 FVKESK. The CDR3: CASSPIQSGTQYF. As DNA, the CDR3 is TGTGCCAGCAGTCCTATACAGAGCGGTACGCAGTATTTT.

The rearrangement uses TRBV19 and TRBJ1-1, with unresolved D. Looked up from germline, CDR1 is LNHDA and CDR2 is SQIVND (reference sequence). The CDR3 is 17 residues long. Deletions cut 5 bases from V and 1 base from J, with 20 bases between. CDR3 DNA sequence: TGTGCCAGTAGTGGTGAAATCGGGCGGGTTGAGAACACTGAAGCTTTCTTT. Protein product: CASSGEIGRVENTEAFF. Full variable domain (outside the CDR3, taken from reference TRBV19 and TRBJ1-1): DGGITQSPKYLFRKEGQNVTLSCEQNLNHDAMYWYRQDPGQGLRLIYYSQIVNDFQKGDIAEGYSVSREKKESFPLTVTSAQKNPTAFYLCASSGEIGRVENTEAFFGQGTRLTVV.

The rearrangement uses TRBV18 and TRBJ2-5; a weak D match, TRBD2 (6 bases). Trimming took 5 bases from V and 0 from J, leaving 7 bases between them. CDR3 length equals 13 residues. Germline V gene data show CDR1 as KGHSH and CDR2 as LQKENI. The CDR3 coding sequence is TGTGCCAGCTCAGGGGGGTACCAAGAGACCCAGTACTTC. Protein: CASSGGYQETQYF.

This chain connects TRBV5-1 to TRBJ1-2; D is uncertain. The V gene's germline CDR1 is SGHRS and CDR2 YFSETQ. CDR3 length equals 15 residues. Trimming removed 0 bases from V and 6 bases from J, with 15 bases in between. The CDR3 DNA sequence: TGCGCCAGCAGCTTGGTTCTGGTTGGAGGAGATGGCTACACCTTC. This sequence encodes CASSLVLVGGDGYTF.

CDR3 loop: CASSIDPVSTNEKLFF. In DNA, the CDR3 is TGTGCCAGTAGTATAGATCCAGTCTCAACTAATGAAAAACTGTTTTTT. The rearrangement joins TRBV19 to TRBJ1-4; D uncertain. The CDR3 spans 16 residues. With 0 bases removed from V and 0 bases from J, the gap between germline ends came to 8 bases. CDR1 LNHDA and CDR2 SQIVND come from the germline V gene (reference sequence).

This chain joins TRBV7-9 and TRBJ2-7; 8 nucleotides match TRBD1. The germline V gene encodes CDR1 SEHNR and CDR2 FQNEAQ (reference sequence). This CDR3 contains 14 residues. Losses at the gene ends were 5 bases for V and 4 bases for J; bases not matched to a gene: 7. The CDR3 is CASSQGQASYEQYF. CDR3 DNA: TGTGCCAGCAGCCAGGGACAGGCCTCATACGAGCAGTACTTC.

The chain uses TRBV3-1 (or the pseudogene TRBV3-2) and TRBJ2-3; 10 nucleotides line up with TRBD2. Germline lookup yields CDR1 LGHDT and CDR2 YNNKEL (reference sequence). The CDR3 consists of 18 residues. The V segment lost 2 bases and the J segment 3 bases; nucleotides outside the gene matches: 11. In nucleotides, the CDR3 is TGTGCCAGCAGCCAAACCCCCGGGACTAGCGTTCCGACAGATACGCAGTATTTT. Translated, it gives CASSQTPGTSVPTDTQYF.

The rearrangement joins TRBV12-3 or TRBV12-4 to TRBJ2-5; D gene unclear. Trimming shortened V by 6 bases and J by 5 bases, and 13 bases separated the two germline ends. CDR3 length: 13 residues. This CDR3 is CASRPELMETQYF. The CDR3 region has the DNA TGTGCCAGCAGGCCTGAACTAATGGAGACCCAGTACTTC.